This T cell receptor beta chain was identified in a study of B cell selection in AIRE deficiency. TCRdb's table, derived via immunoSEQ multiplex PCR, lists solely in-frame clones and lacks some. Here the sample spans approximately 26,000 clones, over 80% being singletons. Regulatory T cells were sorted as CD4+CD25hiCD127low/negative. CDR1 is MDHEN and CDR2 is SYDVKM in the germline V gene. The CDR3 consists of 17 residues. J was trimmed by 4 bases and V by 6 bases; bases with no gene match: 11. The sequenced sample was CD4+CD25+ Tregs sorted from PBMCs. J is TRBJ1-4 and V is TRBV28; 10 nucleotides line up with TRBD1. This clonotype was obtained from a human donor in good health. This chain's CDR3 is CASSRGDRGRGNEKLFF. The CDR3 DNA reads TGTGCCAGCAGCCGGGGCGACAGGGGGCGCGGTAATGAAAAACTGTTTTTT.